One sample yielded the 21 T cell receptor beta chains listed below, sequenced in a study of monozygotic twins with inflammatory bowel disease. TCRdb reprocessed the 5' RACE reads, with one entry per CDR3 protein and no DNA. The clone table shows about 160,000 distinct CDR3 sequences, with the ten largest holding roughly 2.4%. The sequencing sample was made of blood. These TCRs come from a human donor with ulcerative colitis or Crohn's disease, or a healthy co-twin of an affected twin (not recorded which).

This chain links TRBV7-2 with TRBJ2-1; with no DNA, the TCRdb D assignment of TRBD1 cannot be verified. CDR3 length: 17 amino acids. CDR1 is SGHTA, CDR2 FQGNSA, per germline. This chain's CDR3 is CASSRDRGRLDGNEQFF.

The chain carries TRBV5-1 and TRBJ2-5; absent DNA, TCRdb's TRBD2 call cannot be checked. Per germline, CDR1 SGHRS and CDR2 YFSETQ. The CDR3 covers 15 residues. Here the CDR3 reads CASSLVVTRGETQYF. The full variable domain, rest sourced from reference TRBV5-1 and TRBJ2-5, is KAGVTQTPRYLIKTRGQQVTLSCSPISGHRSVSWYQQTPGQGLQFLFEYFSETQRNKGNFPGRFSGRQFSNSRSEMNVSTLELGDSALYLCASSLVVTRGETQYFGPGTRLLVL.

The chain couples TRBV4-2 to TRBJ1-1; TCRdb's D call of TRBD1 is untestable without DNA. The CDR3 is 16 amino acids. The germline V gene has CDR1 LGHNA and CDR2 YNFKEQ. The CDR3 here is CASSLRDRRGNTEAFF.

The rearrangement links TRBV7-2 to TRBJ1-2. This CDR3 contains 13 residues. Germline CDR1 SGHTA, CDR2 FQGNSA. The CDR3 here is CASSPPSVYGYTF. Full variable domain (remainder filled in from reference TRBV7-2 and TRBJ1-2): GAGVSQSPSNKVTEKGKDVELRCDPISGHTALYWYRQSLGQGLEFLIYFQGNSAPDKSGLPSDRFSAERTGGSVSTLTIQRTQQEDSAVYLCASSPPSVYGYTFGSGTRLTVV.

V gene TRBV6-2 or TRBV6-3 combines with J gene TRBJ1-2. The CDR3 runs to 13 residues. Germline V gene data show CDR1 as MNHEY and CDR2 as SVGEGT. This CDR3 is CASSSHQLYGYTF.

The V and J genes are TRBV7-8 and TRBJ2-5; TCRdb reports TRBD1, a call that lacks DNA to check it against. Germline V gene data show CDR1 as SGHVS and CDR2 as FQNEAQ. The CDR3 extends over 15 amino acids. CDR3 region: CASSLDTGRLETQYF.

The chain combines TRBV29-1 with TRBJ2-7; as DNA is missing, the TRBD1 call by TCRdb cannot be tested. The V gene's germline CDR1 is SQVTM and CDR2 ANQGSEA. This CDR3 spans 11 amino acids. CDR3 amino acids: CSGGQTYEQYF.

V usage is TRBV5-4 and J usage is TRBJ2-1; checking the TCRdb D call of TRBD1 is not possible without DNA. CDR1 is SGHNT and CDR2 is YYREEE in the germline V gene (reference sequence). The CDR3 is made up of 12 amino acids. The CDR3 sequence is CASRQGTNEQFF. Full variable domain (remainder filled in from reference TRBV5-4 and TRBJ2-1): ETGVTQSPTHLIKTRGQQVTLRCSSQSGHNTVSWYQQALGQGPQFIFQYYREEENGRGNFPPRFSGLQFPNYSSELNVNALELDDSALYLCASRQGTNEQFFGPGTRLTVL.

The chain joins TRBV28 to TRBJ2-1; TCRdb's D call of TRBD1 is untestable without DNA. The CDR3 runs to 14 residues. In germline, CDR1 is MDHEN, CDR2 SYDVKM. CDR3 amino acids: CASRSPQVYNEQFF.

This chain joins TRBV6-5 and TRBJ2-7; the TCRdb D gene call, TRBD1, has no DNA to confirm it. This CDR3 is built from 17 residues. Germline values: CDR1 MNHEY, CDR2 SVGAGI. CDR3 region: CASSYESWTGDAYEQYF.

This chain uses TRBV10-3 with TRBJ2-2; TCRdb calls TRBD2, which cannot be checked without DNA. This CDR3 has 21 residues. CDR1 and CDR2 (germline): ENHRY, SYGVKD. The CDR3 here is CAISESPLQREGVEDTGELFF.

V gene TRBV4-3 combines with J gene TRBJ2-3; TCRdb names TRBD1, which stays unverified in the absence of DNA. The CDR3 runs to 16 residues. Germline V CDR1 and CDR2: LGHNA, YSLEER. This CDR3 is CASSQGNAGSTDTQYF.

CDR3 amino acids: CASSEAGTTDTQYF. This chain links TRBV2 with TRBJ2-3; the TCRdb call, TRBD1, lacks DNA for checking. This CDR3 is built from 14 residues. Germline CDR1 is SNHLY and CDR2 is FYNNEI.

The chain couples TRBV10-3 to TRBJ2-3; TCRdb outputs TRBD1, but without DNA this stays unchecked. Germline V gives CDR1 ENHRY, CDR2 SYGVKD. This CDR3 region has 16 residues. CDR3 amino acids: CAISERGPGSTDTQYF.

The CDR3 sequence is CASSPRATEEDYGYNF. The V gene is TRBV7-9, the J gene TRBJ1-2. The CDR3 covers 16 residues. CDR1 is SEHNR, CDR2 FQNEAQ, per germline (reference sequence).

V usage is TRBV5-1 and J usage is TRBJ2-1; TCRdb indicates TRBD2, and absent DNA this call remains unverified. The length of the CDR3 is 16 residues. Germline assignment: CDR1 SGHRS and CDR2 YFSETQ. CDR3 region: CASSLDRAHKYNEQFF.

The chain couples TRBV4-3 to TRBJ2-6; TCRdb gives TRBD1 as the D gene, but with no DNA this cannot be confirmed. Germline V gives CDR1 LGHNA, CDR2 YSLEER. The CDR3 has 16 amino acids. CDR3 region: CASSQDQGVGANVLTF.

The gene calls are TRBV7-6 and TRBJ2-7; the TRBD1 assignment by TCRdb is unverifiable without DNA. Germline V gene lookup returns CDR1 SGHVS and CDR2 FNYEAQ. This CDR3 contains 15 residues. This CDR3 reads CASSPRTGLPYEQYF.

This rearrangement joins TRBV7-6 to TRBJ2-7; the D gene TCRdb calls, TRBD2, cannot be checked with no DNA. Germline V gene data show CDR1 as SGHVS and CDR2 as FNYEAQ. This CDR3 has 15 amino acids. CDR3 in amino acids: CASSLWTSGSGEQYF.

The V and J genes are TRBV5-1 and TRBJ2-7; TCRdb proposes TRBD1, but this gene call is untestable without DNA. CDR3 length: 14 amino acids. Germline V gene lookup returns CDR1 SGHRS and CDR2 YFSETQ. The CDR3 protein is CASSHGTGLGEQYF.

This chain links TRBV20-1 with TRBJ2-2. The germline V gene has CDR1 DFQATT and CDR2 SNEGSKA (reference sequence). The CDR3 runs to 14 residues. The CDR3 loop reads CSATEKVYTGELFF.